What follows describes a single TCR beta chain. Its antigen is as yet unknown. The junction does not match germline at one end; this may be a read error. The entry originates in a study of blood T cells in healthy people across ages. Sample-barcoded 5' priming and a J-beta primer mix drove a second PCR of about 6 to 12 cycles. TCRdb ran MiXCR on the 5' RACE reads and lists one entry per CDR3 protein. The repertoire consists of about 970,000 distinct CDR3 sequences, with about 51% occurring once and the leading ten covering over 20%. The people who gave samples were healthy Caucasians from Russia, aged roughly 6 to 90. Peripheral blood samples of about 10 milliliters were drawn from each donor. Whole-study findings and limits: Possibly confounding the expanded clonotype changes was the fact that donor CMV status was unknown. Naive T cell percentage showed a strong correlation with TCR beta diversity.

Germline V gene lookup returns CDR1 SGHRS and CDR2 YFSETQ. This CDR3 has 18 residues. This clonotype originated in a woman in her sixties or seventies in good health. The chain has TRBV5-1 and TRBJ2-1, with D possibly matching TRBD2 (6 bases). Input material: blood. The CDR3 bases are TGCGCCAGCAGCTTAGGGCTAGCGCCGACAAGCTCCTACAAGGAGCAGTTCTTC. Amino acids: CASSLGLAPTSSYKEQFF.